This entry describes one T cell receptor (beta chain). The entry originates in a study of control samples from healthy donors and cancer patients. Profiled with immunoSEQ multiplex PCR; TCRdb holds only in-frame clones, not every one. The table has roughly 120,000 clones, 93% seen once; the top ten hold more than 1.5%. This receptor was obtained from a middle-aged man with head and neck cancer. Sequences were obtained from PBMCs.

CDR3 in DNA: TGTGCCAGCAGCCCCGGACAGGGGGCGCCAGGGGAGACCCAGTACTTC. This encodes CASSPGQGAPGETQYF. The chain combines TRBV5-6 with TRBJ2-5; 11 positions agree with TRBD1. Germline CDR1 reads SGHDT; CDR2 reads YYEEEE. The length of the CDR3 is 16 residues. Trimming at V came to 4 bases and at J to 5 bases, leaving 10 bases not matched to a gene.